The 4 T cell receptor beta chains below all came from one sample that was sequenced in a study of STAT3 mutations in large granular lymphocyte leukemia. For these receptors, no antigen is known. Study-wide results and limits: In T-cell large granular lymphocyte leukemia, about half of patients showed multiple immunodominant subclonotypes.

Profiling relied on immunoSEQ multiplex PCR, and the TCRdb table lists in-frame clones only, not all of them. Here the sample spans about 42,000 clones, about 81% being singletons. Sequencing was carried out using PBMCs. The receptors were sampled from a human donor with T large granular lymphocyte leukemia. Some clones in this sample may be carry-over from other donors' samples.

This sequence joins TRBV6-6 and TRBJ2-7, with D tentatively TRBD2 (5 bases). Trimming removed 8 bases at V and 6 bases at J, with 20 bases between. The CDR3 extends over 14 amino acids. Looked up from germline, CDR1 is MNHNY and CDR2 is SVGAGI (reference sequence). CDR3 sequence reads: CASLPRAPSGEQYF. CDR3 bases: TGTGCCAGCCTACCCCGGGCCCCCAGCGGCGAGCAGTACTTC.

The chain has TRBV19 and TRBJ1-4, with 7 bases lining up with TRBD1. This CDR3 has 14 residues. V shed 6 bases, J shed 8 bases, and the junction held 9 bases outside the gene matches. CDR1 and CDR2 from the germline V gene are LNHDA and SQIVND (reference sequence). CDR3 sequence: CASRAGQVEEKLFF. The CDR3 DNA reads as TGTGCCAGTAGGGCCGGACAGGTCGAGGAAAAACTGTTTTTT.

Here the CDR3 reads CASSSGDTEAFF. CDR3 DNA sequence: TGTGCCAGTAGTTCGGGGGACACTGAAGCTTTCTTT. The chain recombines TRBV19 with TRBJ1-1, with a weak D call TRBD1 (5 bases). The CDR3 has 12 residues. Germline V gives CDR1 LNHDA, CDR2 SQIVND (reference sequence). Trimming removed 5 bases from V and 3 bases from J, with 7 bases in between.

The rearrangement links TRBV4-3 to TRBJ1-1, with 7 bases identical to TRBD1. Germline V gene data show CDR1 as LGHNA and CDR2 as YSLEER. The CDR3 covers 14 residues. V lost 1 base, J lost 4 bases, and 3 bases stayed unmatched. The CDR3 DNA reads as TGCGCCAGCAGCCAAGGGGCAGGGGGCACTGAAGCTTTCTTT. Its translation: CASSQGAGGTEAFF.